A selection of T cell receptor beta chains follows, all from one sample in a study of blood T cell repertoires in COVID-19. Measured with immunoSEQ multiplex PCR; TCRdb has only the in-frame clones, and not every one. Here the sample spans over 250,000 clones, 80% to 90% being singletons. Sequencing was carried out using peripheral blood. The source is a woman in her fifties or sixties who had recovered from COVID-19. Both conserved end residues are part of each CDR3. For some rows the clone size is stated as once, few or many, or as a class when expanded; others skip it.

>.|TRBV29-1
CSVEGRSTDTQYF
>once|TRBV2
CASSKGQAYPGELFF
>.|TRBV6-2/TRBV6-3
CASSTGTITSVAFF
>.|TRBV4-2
CASSSRLAQTYEQYF
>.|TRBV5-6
CASSFFTGEVGELFF
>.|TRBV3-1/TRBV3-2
CASSQADRGHTEAFF
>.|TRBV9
CASSVAAGPSGANVLTF
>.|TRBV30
CAWSVWDRLTDTQYF
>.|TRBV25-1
CASSGSAGAGRGEAFF
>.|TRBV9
CASSVGGPGSYNSPLHF
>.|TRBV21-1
CASSKDWGHEQYF
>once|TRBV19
CASKTGTGYNEQFF
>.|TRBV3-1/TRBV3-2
CASSQGAATGQYF
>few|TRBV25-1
CASRSGVSSYNEQFF
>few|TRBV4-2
CASSQRAGGAGYGYTF
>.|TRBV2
CASSETFPRGWNTEAFF
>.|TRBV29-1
CSGQRGTGGTDTQYF
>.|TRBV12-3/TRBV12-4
CASSLPSRVGYTF
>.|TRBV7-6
CASSLEPDSGANVLTF
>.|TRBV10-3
CAISLTGVEQYF
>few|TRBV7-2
CASSTGIVGEQYF
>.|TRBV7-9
CASSPRDRSYNEQFF
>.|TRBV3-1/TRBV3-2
CASSQAPGYSDGYTF
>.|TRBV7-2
CASSPWQQVLYEQYF
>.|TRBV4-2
CASSQEGVEDSPLHF
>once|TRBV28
CASSLDSVQGNTIYF
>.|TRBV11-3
CARPIYRGHEQYF
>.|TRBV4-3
CASSQALQGSYEQFF
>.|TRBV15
CATSRERGGQPQHF
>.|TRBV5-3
CARSLRQGLPNGYTF
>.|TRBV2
CASSDQPEGESPQHF
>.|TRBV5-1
CASSSPGIFGYTF
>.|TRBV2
CASDRGGGPTDTQYF
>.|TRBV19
CASSRYQGSNQPQHF
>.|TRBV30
CAWMGQGGEQYF